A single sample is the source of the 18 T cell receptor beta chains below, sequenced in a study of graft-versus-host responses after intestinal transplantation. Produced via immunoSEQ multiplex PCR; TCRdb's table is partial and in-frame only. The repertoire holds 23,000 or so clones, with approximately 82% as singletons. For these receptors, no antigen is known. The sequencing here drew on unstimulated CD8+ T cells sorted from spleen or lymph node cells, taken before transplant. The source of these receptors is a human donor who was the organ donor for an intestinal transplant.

The CDR3, as DNA: TGTGCCAGCAGCGTAGCTAGCGCCACCTACAATGAGCAGTTCTTC. Translation: CASSVASATYNEQFF. The chain employs TRBV9 and TRBJ2-1, with D tentatively TRBD2 (6 bases). This CDR3 is built from 15 residues. The V gene lost 0 bases and the J gene lost 2 bases, with 9 bases spanning the gap. Germline assignment: CDR1 SGDLS and CDR2 YYNGEE.

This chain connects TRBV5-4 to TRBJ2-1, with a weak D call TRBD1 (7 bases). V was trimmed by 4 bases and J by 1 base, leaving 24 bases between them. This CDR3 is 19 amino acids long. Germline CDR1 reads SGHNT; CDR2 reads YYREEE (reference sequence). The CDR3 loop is CASSPSAAGGFKSYNEQFF. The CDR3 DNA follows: TGTGCCAGCAGCCCCTCCGCCGCAGGGGGGTTCAAGTCCTACAATGAGCAGTTCTTC.

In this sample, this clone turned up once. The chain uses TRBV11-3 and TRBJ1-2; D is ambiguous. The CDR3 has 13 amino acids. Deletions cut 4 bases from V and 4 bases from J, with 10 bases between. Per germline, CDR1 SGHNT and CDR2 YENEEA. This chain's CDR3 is CASSSPTAYGYTF. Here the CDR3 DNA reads TGTGCCAGCAGCTCCCCTACAGCCTATGGCTACACCTTC. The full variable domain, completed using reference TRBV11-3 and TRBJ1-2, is EAGVVQSPRYKIIEKKQPVAFWCNPISGHNTLYWYLQNLGQGPELLIRYENEEAVDDSQLPKDRFSAERLKGVDSTLKIQPAELGDSAVYLCASSSPTAYGYTFGSGTRLTVV.

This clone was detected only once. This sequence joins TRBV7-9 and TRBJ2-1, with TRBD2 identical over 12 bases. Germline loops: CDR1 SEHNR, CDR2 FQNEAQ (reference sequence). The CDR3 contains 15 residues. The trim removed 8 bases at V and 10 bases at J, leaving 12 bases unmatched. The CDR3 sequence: CASSPPSGGVSEQFF. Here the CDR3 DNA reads TGTGCCAGCTCCCCCCCTAGCGGGGGGGTGTCCGAGCAGTTCTTC.

CDR3 in amino acids: CASSLESRDYYGYTF. The CDR3, as DNA: TGTGCCAGCAGCTTAGAGTCTCGGGACTACTATGGCTACACCTTC. This chain connects TRBV7-9 to TRBJ1-2; tentative D call: TRBD1 (5 bases). V dropped 1 base and J dropped 3 bases, with 12 bases sitting between them. The CDR3 is 15 amino acids. Germline V CDR1 and CDR2: SEHNR, FQNEAQ (reference sequence).

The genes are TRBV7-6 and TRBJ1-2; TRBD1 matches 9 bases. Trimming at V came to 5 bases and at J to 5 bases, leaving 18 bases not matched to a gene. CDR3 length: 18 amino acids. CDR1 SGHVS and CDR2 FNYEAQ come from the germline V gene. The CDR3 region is CASSPHGDREILLYGYTF. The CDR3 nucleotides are TGTGCCAGCAGCCCTCACGGGGACAGGGAAATACTATTATATGGCTACACCTTC.

In DNA, the CDR3 is TGTGCCATCAGTGAGTCGACTAGCGGGTACGAGCAGTACTTC. This gives the protein CAISESTSGYEQYF. The rearrangement links TRBV10-3 to TRBJ2-7; 10 bases map to TRBD2. The CDR3 totals 14 residues. The V segment lost 0 bases and the J segment 4 bases; nucleotides outside the gene matches: 0. Germline V gene data show CDR1 as ENHRY and CDR2 as SYGVKD.

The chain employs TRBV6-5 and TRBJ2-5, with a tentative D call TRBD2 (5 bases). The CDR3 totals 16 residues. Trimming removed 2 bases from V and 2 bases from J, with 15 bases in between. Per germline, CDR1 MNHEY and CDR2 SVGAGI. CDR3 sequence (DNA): TGTGCCAGCAGTTACGACCTCGCTAGCCTTCAAGAGACCCAGTACTTC. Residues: CASSYDLASLQETQYF.

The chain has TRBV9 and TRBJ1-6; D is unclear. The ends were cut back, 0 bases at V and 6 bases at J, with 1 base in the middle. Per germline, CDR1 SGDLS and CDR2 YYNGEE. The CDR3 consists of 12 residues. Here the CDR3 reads CASSVGNSPLHF. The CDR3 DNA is TGTGCCAGCAGCGTAGGTAATTCACCCCTCCACTTT.

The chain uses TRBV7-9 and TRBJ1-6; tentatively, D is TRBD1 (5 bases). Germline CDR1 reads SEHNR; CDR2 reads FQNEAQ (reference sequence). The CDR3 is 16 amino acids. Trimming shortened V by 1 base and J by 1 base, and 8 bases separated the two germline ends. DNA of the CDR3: TGTGCCAGCAGCTTAGACGGGGGATCCTATAATTCACCCCTCCACTTT. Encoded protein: CASSLDGGSYNSPLHF.

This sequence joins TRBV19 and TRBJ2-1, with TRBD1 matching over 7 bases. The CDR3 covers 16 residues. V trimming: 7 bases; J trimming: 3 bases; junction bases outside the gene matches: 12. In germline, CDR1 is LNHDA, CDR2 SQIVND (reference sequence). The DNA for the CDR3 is TGTGCCAGTACCATTACCGGGACAGTGGGCTACAATGAGCAGTTCTTC. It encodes CASTITGTVGYNEQFF.

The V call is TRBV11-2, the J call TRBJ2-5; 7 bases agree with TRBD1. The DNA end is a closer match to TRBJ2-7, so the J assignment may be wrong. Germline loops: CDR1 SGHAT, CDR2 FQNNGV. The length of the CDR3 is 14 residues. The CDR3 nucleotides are TGTGCCAGCACCCTGGCCAGGGGGTGGGGCGAGCAGTACTTC. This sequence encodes CASTLARGWGEQYF.

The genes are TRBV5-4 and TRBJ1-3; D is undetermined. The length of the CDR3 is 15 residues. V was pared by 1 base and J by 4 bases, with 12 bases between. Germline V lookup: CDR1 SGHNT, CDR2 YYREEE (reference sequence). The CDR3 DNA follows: TGTGCCAGCAGCTTGAATCGGGCCGGGGGAAACACCATATATTTT. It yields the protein CASSLNRAGGNTIYF. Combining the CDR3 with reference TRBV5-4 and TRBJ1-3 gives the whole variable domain ETGVTQSPTHLIKTRGQQVTLRCSSQSGHNTVSWYQQALGQGPQFIFQYYREEENGRGNFPPRFSGLQFPNYSSELNVNALELDDSALYLCASSLNRAGGNTIYFGEGSWLTVV.

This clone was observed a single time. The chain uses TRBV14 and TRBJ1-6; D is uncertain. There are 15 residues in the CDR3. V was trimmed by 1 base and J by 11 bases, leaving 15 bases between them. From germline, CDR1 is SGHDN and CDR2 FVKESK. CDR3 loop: CASSQGSRGRTPLHF. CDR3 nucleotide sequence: TGTGCCAGCAGCCAAGGTTCGCGGGGTCGGACACCCCTCCACTTT.

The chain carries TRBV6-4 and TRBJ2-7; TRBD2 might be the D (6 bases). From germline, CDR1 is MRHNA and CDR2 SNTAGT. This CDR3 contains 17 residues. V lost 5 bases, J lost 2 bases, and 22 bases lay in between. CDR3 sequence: CASSLPHSGTETYEQYF. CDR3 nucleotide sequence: TGTGCCAGCAGTCTTCCCCACTCCGGGACTGAGACCTACGAGCAGTACTTC.

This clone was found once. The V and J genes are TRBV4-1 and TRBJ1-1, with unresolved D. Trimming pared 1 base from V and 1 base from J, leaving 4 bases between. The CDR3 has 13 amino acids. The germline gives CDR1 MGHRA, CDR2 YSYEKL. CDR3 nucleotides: TGCGCCAGCAGCCAAGGGCAGAACACTGAAGCTTTCTTT. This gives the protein CASSQGQNTEAFF.

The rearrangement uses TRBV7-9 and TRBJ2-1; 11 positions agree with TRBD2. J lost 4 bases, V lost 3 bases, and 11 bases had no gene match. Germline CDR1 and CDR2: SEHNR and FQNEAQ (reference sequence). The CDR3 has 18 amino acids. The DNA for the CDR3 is TGTGCCAGCAGCTTCCGAAGGAAGACTAGCGGGGATTACAATGAGCAGTTCTTC. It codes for CASSFRRKTSGDYNEQFF.

CDR3 loop: CASVGSSGNVEQYF. In DNA, the CDR3 is TGTGCCAGCGTGGGAAGCAGCGGGAATGTCGAGCAGTACTTC. The chain links TRBV7-8 to TRBJ2-7; 7 bases map to TRBD2. Germline lookup yields CDR1 SGHVS and CDR2 FQNEAQ. The CDR3 runs 14 residues. The junction had 13 bases not matched to a gene; V was cut back by 8 bases and J by 6 bases.